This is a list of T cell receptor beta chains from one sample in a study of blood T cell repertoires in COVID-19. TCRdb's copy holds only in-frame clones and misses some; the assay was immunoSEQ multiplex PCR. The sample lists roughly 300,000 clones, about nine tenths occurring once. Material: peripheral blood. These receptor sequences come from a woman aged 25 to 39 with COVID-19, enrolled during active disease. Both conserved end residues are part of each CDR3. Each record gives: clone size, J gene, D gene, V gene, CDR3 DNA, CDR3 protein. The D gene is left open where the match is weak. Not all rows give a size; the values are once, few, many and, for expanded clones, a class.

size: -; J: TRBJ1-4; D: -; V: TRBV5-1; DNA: TGCGCCAGCAGCGAGGACAATAATGAAAAACTGTTTTTT; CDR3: CASSEDNNEKLFF
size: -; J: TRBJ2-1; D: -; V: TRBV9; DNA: TGTGCCAGCAGCTTGAGGCGGGGGCGAGGGTACAATGAGCAGTTCTTC; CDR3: CASSLRRGRGYNEQFF
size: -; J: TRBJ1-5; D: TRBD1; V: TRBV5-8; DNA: TGTGCCAGCAGCCTGGACCGACAGGGAAGCAATCAGCCCCAGCATTTT; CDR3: CASSLDRQGSNQPQHF
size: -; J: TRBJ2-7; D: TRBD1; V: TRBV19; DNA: TGTGCCAGTATTAAAAACCGGGACAGGGGTGGCGAGCAGTACTTC; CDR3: CASIKNRDRGGEQYF
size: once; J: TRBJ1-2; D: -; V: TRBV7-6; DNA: TGTGCCAGCAGCTCAACAAAATTCGGGGGCTACACCTTC; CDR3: CASSSTKFGGYTF
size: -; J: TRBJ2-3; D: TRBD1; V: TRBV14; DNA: TGTGCCAGCAGCTCCGGGACAGGTTCCCTTGGGCAGTATTTT; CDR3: CASSSGTGSLGQYF
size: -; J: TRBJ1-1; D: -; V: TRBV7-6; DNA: TGTGCCAGCAGCACCCTCAGGGGCACTGAAGCTTTCTTT; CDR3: CASSTLRGTEAFF
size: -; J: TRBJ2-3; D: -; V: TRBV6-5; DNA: TGTGCCAGCAGTCCCCCCGGAGATACGCAGTATTTT; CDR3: CASSPPGDTQYF
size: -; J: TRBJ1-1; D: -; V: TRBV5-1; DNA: TGCGCCAGCAGCTTCCCCCCTACAGGGAAGGAGGAAGCTTTCTTT; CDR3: CASSFPPTGKEEAFF
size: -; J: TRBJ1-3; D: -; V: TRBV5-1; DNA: TGCGCCAGCAGCGTAGACAACTCTGGAAACACCATATATTTT; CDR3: CASSVDNSGNTIYF
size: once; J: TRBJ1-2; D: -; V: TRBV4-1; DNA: TGCGCCAGCAGCCGAAACGTGGTAGTAAACGCCGGCTACACCTTC; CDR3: CASSRNVVVNAGYTF
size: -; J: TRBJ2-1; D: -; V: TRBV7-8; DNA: TGTGCCAGCAGCAAAACTTGGCCCACTATTAGCTCCTACAATGAGCAGTTCTTC; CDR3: CASSKTWPTISSYNEQFF
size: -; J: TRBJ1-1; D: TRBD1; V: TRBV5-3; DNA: TGTGCCAGAAGCTCGGGGGACAGGGGGAGAGGAACTGAAGCTTTCTTT; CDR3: CARSSGDRGRGTEAFF
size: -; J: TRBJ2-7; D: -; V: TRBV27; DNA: TGTGCCAGCATAGATCGCGGGTTCACCTACGAGCAGTACTTC; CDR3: CASIDRGFTYEQYF
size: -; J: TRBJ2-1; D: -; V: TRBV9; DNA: TGTGCCAGCAGCGTACTGAGTTCCTACAATGAGCAGTTCTTC; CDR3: CASSVLSSYNEQFF
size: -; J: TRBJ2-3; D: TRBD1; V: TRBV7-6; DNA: TGTGCCAGCAGCTTAAGTACAGGGGCAGGGGCAGATACGCAGTATTTT; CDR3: CASSLSTGAGADTQYF
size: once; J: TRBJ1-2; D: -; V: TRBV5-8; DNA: TGTGCCAGCCGCCTTATGGGCAACTATGGCTACACCTTC; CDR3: CASRLMGNYGYTF
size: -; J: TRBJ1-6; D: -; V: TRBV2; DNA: TGTGCCAGCAAAGTACTCCTTTATAATTCACCCCTCCACTTT; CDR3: CASKVLLYNSPLHF
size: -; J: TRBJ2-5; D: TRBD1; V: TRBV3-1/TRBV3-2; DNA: TGTGCCAGCAACCCACCGGGACAGGGCCCGGAGACCCAGTACTTC; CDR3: CASNPPGQGPETQYF
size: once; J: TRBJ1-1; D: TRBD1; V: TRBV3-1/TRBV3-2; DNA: TGTGCCAGCAGCCAAGGGGTGGCAGGGGGTGAAGCTTTCTTT; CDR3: CASSQGVAGGEAFF
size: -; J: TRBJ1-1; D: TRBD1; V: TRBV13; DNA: TGTGCCAGCAGCTTAGCCGGCACGCGGGACAGTGAAGCTTTCTTT; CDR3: CASSLAGTRDSEAFF
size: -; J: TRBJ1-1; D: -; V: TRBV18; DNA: TGTGCCAGCTCACCAGGATTGACGAGGGTAGCTTTCTTT; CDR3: CASSPGLTRVAFF
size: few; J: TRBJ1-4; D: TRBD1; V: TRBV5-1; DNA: TGCGCCACCAAACTGGGACAGGGTATTGCTAATGAAAAACTGTTTTTT; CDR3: CATKLGQGIANEKLFF
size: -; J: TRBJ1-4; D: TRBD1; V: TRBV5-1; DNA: TGCGCCAGCAGCGGGACAGGGTCCGAAGAGGAACTGTTTTTT; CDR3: CASSGTGSEEELFF
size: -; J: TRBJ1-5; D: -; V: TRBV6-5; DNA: TGTGCCAGCAGTTACGCGGACAATCAGCCCCAGCATTTT; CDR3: CASSYADNQPQHF
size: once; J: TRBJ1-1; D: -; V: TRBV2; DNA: TGTGCCAGCGTCTCGGGAGGCAACACTGAAGCTTTCTTT; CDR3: CASVSGGNTEAFF
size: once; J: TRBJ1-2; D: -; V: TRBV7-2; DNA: TGTGCCAGCAGCCGTCCTCAGGGATCTGGCTACACCTTC; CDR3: CASSRPQGSGYTF
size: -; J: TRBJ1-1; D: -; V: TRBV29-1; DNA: TGCAGCGTCCTAAAACCGGGGATCAGGGGCACTGAAGCTTTCTTT; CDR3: CSVLKPGIRGTEAFF
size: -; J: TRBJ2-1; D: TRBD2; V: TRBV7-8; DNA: TGTGCCAGCAGCCGGACTAGCGGGTACAATGAGCAGTTCTTC; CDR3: CASSRTSGYNEQFF
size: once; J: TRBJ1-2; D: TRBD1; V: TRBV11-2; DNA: TGTGCCAGCAGCGTTAACAGGGGTCGGGGCTACACCTTC; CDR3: CASSVNRGRGYTF
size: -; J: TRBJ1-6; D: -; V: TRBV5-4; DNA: TGTGCCAGCAGCTTGGTTGACAGAAGAAATTCACCCCTCCACTTT; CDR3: CASSLVDRRNSPLHF
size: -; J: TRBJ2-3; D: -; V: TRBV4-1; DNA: TGCGCCAGCAGCCAAGACCCGAGGAGCACAGATACGCAGTATTTT; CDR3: CASSQDPRSTDTQYF
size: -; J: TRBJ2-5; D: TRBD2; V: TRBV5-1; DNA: TGCGCCAGCAGCTTGGTCGGGCAGGGCGGGAGCCAAGAGACCCAGTACTTC; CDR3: CASSLVGQGGSQETQYF
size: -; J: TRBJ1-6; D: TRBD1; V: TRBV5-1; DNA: TGCGCCAGCAGCTTGGCCGGGGGACAGGTCAATTCACCCCTCCACTTT; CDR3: CASSLAGGQVNSPLHF
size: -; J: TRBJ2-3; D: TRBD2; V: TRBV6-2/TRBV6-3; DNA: TGTGCCAGCAGCCCGCCGGGACTAGCGGCTAGCACAGATACGCAGTATTTT; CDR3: CASSPPGLAASTDTQYF
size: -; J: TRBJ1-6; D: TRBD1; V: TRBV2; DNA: TGTGCCAGCGGGGACAGGGTTCACTCACCCCTCCACTTT; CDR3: CASGDRVHSPLHF
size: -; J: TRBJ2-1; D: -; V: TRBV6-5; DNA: TGTGCCAGCAGGCTCTACCAGGACTCCTACAATGAGCAGTTCTTC; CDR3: CASRLYQDSYNEQFF
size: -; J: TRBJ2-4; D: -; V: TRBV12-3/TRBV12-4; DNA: TGTGCCAGCAGTGAGGGAGACAAAAACATTCAGTACTTC; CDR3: CASSEGDKNIQYF
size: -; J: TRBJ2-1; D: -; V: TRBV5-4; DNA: TGTGCCAGCAGCTTTAGTAGCGGTACCAATGAGCAGTTCTTC; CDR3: CASSFSSGTNEQFF
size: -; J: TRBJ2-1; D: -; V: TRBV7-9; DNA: TGTGCCAGCAGCCCGGCTGGCTACCGGGGGAAAAATGAGCAGTTCTTC; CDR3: CASSPAGYRGKNEQFF
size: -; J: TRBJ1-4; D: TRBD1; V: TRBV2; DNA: TGTGCCAGCCACGAAAGAAGGACAGGGGGTAATGAAAAACTGTTTTTT; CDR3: CASHERRTGGNEKLFF
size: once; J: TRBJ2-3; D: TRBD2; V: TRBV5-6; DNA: TGTGCCAGCAGCTTTTCTCTAGCGGGGGCTAGCACAGATACGCAGTATTTT; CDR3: CASSFSLAGASTDTQYF
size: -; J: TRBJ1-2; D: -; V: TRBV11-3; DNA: TGTGCCAGCAGCTTGGGGGGGGTTGGCTATGGCTACACCTTC; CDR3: CASSLGGVGYGYTF